This TCR beta chain stems from a study of cytomegalovirus exposure and HLA in healthy donors. Overall study results and limits: Confirmation in vitro established that a few CMV-associated chains were specific for CMV antigens. There were several of the most significant clusters that appeared linked to common viral pathogens in a later analysis.

Primers: 60 Vbeta forward and 13 Jbeta reverse. The protocol was immunoSEQ multiplex PCR, while the TCRdb copy is restricted to in-frame clones and leaves out a portion. The data contain under 130,000 clones, over 80% of them singletons. Concerning this clone: The target antigen is unknown.

This clonotype originated in a man aged 30 to 39 in good health and CMV-seropositive. The sequencing input was PBMCs.

The CDR3 spells CASSLGQGRGYEQYF. Written as DNA, the CDR3 is TGCGCCAGCAGCTTGGGACAGGGAAGGGGCTACGAGCAGTACTTC. The chain is built from TRBV5-1 and TRBJ2-7; 7 bases fit TRBD1. The CDR3 runs to 15 residues. V shed 0 bases and J 3 bases; nucleotides not matched to a gene: 6. Per the germline V gene, CDR1 is SGHRS and CDR2 is YFSETQ.